The clone carrying this T cell receptor (beta chain) was counted ten times or more. The antigen is undetermined. This specimen belongs to a study of human T cells and chemical hapten exposure. Across the whole study: Upper inner arm skin measuring around 2 cm by around 2 cm received 2% DPC for sensitization.

Whole-study findings and limits: No shift was seen in TCRs above 1 in 1000 frequency with DPC sensitization.

The CDR3 loop spans 15 amino acids. The ends lost 1 base at V and 5 bases at J; junction bases unmatched: 4. Per the germline V gene, CDR1 is SGHNT and CDR2 is YYREEE (reference sequence). Separate cDNA molecules received unique molecular identifiers, which the library attached to them. TCRdb called the RACE reads again in MiXCR, with one record for every CDR3 protein. The sample includes about 380,000 distinct CDR3 sequences, more than 4.5% of them seen just once. The time point: patch test 1, 2 weeks after DPC sensitization. Regarding treatment: therapeutic diphenylcyclopropenone sensitization with weekly scalp DPC.

This specimen was whole blood, taken in connection with sensitization to the hapten diphenylcyclopropenone (DPC). J is TRBJ2-2 and V is TRBV5-4; 8 bases agree with TRBD1. This sequence was found in a woman aged 45-65 years with alopecia areata. Some clones in this sample may be carry-over from other donors' samples. The CDR3 here is CASSLLNRGTGELFF. The CDR3 DNA follows: TGTGCCAGCAGCTTGCTCAACAGGGGGACCGGGGAGCTGTTTTTT.